The sequence of this TCR beta chain was determined in a study of control samples from healthy donors and cancer patients. Sequencing used immunoSEQ multiplex PCR; TCRdb keeps in-frame clones, though not all of them. Of about 140,000 clones listed, under 95% are singletons. This CDR3 is 14 amino acids long. CDR1 SGHTS and CDR2 YDEGEE come from the germline V gene. Trimming shortened V by 4 bases and J by 7 bases, and 12 bases separated the two germline ends. This sequence was found in a man younger than 35 in good health. The sequencing input was blood. This chain links TRBV5-8 with TRBJ1-6, with TRBD1 as a possible D gene (6 bases). CDR3 bases: TGTGCCAGCAGCAGAGGACAGCCAAATTCACCCCTCCACTTT. Protein sequence: CASSRGQPNSPLHF.